The present TCR beta chain was sequenced within a study of T cells in Graves' hyperthyroidism and ophthalmopathy. In its sample, this clonotype was seen many times. What it recognizes is unknown. General study findings and limits: In the analysis, a 13 V-J model separated ophthalmopathy from stable hyperthyroidism.

The CDR3 spans 16 residues. V lost 5 bases, J lost 1 base, and 6 bases stayed unmatched. CDR1 and CDR2 (germline): SEHNR, FQNEAQ (reference sequence). TCR beta CDR3 region amplification was performed from RNA transcripts. The study used the HTBI primer set for a first-round RT-PCR of the TCR CDR3. TCRdb reprocessed the multiplex PCR reads with MiXCR, giving one entry per CDR3 protein. The repertoire holds fewer than 700,000 distinct CDR3 sequences, with approximately 17% as singletons. Sequencing used blood. The clonotype comes from a woman aged 18 to 35 with Graves' ophthalmopathy. The chain recombines TRBV7-9 with TRBJ2-1; 9 bases fit TRBD1. CDR3 amino acids: CASSPRDRASYNEQFF. The CDR3 DNA is TGTGCCAGCAGCCCGAGGGACAGGGCATCCTACAATGAGCAGTTCTTC.